These 27 T cell receptor beta chains were sequenced from one sample in a study of PD-1 blockade in classical Hodgkin lymphoma. This table comes from immunoSEQ multiplex PCR, and its TCRdb copy is limited to in-frame clones, with some not included. The data hold roughly 20,000 clones, with about 80% observed a single time. As to time point: cycle 4 day 1 (C4D1), after 6 weeks of nivolumab. All patients relapsed after autologous stem cell transplantation, and brentuximab vedotin exposure varied. The source was peripheral blood mononuclear cells (PBMCs), collected before the fourth cycle of nivolumab. The receptors derive from a human donor with classical Hodgkin lymphoma.

The J gene is TRBJ2-7, the V gene TRBV11-2; D may correspond to TRBD1 or TRBD2 (5 bases each). Trimming stripped 1 base from V and 2 bases from J, with 9 bases between. The CDR3 contains 14 residues. Germline V gene sequence: CDR1 SGHAT, CDR2 FQNNGV. This CDR3 is CASSLGDLTYEQYF. CDR3 DNA: TGTGCCAGCAGCTTAGGGGACCTAACCTACGAGCAGTACTTC. Filled out from reference TRBV11-2 and TRBJ2-7, the complete variable domain reads EAGVAQSPRYKIIEKRQSVAFWCNPISGHATLYWYQQILGQGPKLLIQFQNNGVVDDSQLPKDRFSAERLKGVDSTLKIQPAKLEDSAVYLCASSLGDLTYEQYFGPGTRLTVT.

J is TRBJ2-1 and V is TRBV19; D is undetermined. This CDR3 region has 12 residues. The ends were cut back, 3 bases at V and 5 bases at J, with 5 bases in the middle. Germline V lookup: CDR1 LNHDA, CDR2 SQIVND (reference sequence). CDR3 sequence: CASSMRNNEQFF. The CDR3 DNA sequence: TGTGCCAGTAGTATGAGGAACAATGAGCAGTTCTTC.

The chain recombines TRBV13 with TRBJ1-4; TRBD1 might be the D (6 bases). CDR1 and CDR2 (germline): PRHDT, FYEKMQ (reference sequence). V dropped 4 bases and J dropped 3 bases, with 15 bases sitting between them. The CDR3 contains 16 residues. CDR3 loop: CASSSKGQIANEKLFF. The CDR3 nucleotides are TGTGCCAGCAGCTCAAAAGGACAGATAGCTAATGAAAAACTGTTTTTT.

V usage is TRBV7-8 and J usage is TRBJ2-5; D is tentatively TRBD1 or TRBD2 (6 bases each). The germline CDR1 and CDR2 sequences are SGHVS and FQNEAQ. V was cut by 5 bases and J by 5 bases, with 15 bases left in between. The length of the CDR3 is 14 residues. CDR3 in amino acids: CASSRGRVRETQYF. CDR3 nucleotides: TGTGCCAGCAGCCGGGGGCGCGTTAGGGAGACCCAGTACTTC.

V is TRBV6-5 and J is TRBJ1-2; D possibly corresponds to TRBD1 (5 bases). The CDR3 is made up of 13 amino acids. Germline V gene lookup returns CDR1 MNHEY and CDR2 SVGAGI. Trimming took off 8 bases at V and 2 bases at J, with 12 bases between the two ends. CDR3: CASATGRNYGYTF. Written as DNA, the CDR3 is TGTGCCAGCGCGACGGGGCGGAACTATGGCTACACCTTC.

This chain links TRBV7-9 with TRBJ2-7; D call uncertain. This CDR3 has 13 amino acids. Germline V lookup: CDR1 SEHNR, CDR2 FQNEAQ (reference sequence). Trimming removed 5 bases from V and 5 bases from J, with 13 bases in between. CDR3 nucleotide sequence: TGTGCCAGCAGCCAGAAGGCTGGGCACGAGCAGTACTTC. Protein sequence: CASSQKAGHEQYF.

This chain connects TRBV6-1 to TRBJ2-3; D might be TRBD2 (6 bases). In germline, CDR1 is MNHNS, CDR2 SASEGT. V shed 0 bases and J shed 4 bases, with 11 bases lying between them. CDR3 size: 15 residues. CDR3 amino acids: CASSEAEGDADTQYF. The CDR3 nucleotides are TGTGCCAGCAGTGAAGCGGAGGGCGACGCAGATACGCAGTATTTT.

The gene calls are TRBV6-1 and TRBJ1-4; the D gene is possibly TRBD1 (6 bases). CDR3 size: 14 residues. V was trimmed by 2 bases and J by 8 bases, leaving 12 bases between them. Germline V lookup: CDR1 MNHNS, CDR2 SASEGT. CDR3 sequence: CASSEWDTGEKLFF. The CDR3 nucleotides are TGTGCCAGCAGTGAATGGGACACGGGAGAAAAACTGTTTTTT.

The genes are TRBV19 and TRBJ2-5; TRBD1 aligns across 8 bases. J gave up 5 bases and V 6 bases, and 5 bases lay outside the gene matches. Germline-derived CDR1 and CDR2 are LNHDA and SQIVND (reference sequence). The CDR3 totals 13 residues. CDR3 coding DNA: TGTGCCAGTAGCTGGACAGGGAAGGAGACCCAGTACTTC. Protein sequence: CASSWTGKETQYF.

The chain couples TRBV14 to TRBJ2-3, with no clear D. Trimming took 1 base from V and 6 from J, leaving 11 bases between them. The CDR3 has 14 amino acids. CDR1 and CDR2 (germline): SGHDN, FVKESK. The DNA of the CDR3 is TGTGCCAGCAGCCAAGTAGGAACTTTGGATACGCAGTATTTT. Translating it yields CASSQVGTLDTQYF.

In its sample, this clone ranks as medium-sized. The rearrangement links TRBV7-9 to TRBJ2-2; a possible D gene is TRBD1 (6 bases). Germline-derived CDR1 and CDR2 are SEHNR and FQNEAQ (reference sequence). V lost 3 bases, J lost 3 bases, and 8 bases lay in between. CDR3 length: 14 residues. CDR3 DNA: TGTGCCAGCAGCTTGGACAGCTACACCGGGGAGCTGTTTTTT. Encoded protein: CASSLDSYTGELFF.

The chain employs TRBV6-5 and TRBJ2-3; TRBD2 matches 8 bases. V lost 2 bases to trimming and J lost 4 bases; unmatched junction nucleotides: 8. CDR3 length: 16 amino acids. CDR1 is MNHEY, CDR2 SVGAGI, per germline. CDR3 loop: CASSYEGGGNSDTQYF. In DNA form, the CDR3 reads TGTGCCAGCAGTTACGAAGGCGGGGGGAACTCAGATACGCAGTATTTT.

This chain joins TRBV11-3 and TRBJ1-1, with a tentative D call TRBD1 (6 bases). Germline lookup yields CDR1 SGHNT and CDR2 YENEEA. CDR3 length: 14 amino acids. Trimming took off 3 bases at V and 4 bases at J, with 12 bases between the two ends. This CDR3 reads CASSFQGRGTEAFF. CDR3 bases: TGTGCCAGCAGCTTTCAGGGCAGGGGCACTGAAGCTTTCTTT.

This clone was seen a handful of times. The rearrangement joins TRBV12-5 to TRBJ2-7; no clear D. Looked up from germline, CDR1 is LGHNT and CDR2 is FRNRAP. The CDR3 contains 14 residues. Trimming stripped 6 bases from V and 1 base from J, with 13 bases between. For the CDR3, the DNA is TGTGCTAGTGGCCTAAATCCCCAATCCTACGAGCAGTACTTC. Its translation is CASGLNPQSYEQYF. Filled out from reference TRBV12-5 and TRBJ2-7, the complete variable domain reads DARVTQTPRHKVTEMGQEVTMRCQPILGHNTVFWYRQTMMQGLELLAYFRNRAPLDDSGMPKDRFSAEMPDATLATLKIQPSEPRDSAVYFCASGLNPQSYEQYFGPGTRLTVT.

By share of the sample, this clone is medium-sized. This chain uses TRBV4-3 with TRBJ2-2; the D gene is possibly TRBD1 (6 bases). The CDR3 covers 14 residues. Trimming removed 4 bases from V and 3 bases from J, with 9 bases in between. Per germline, CDR1 LGHNA and CDR2 YSLEER. CDR3 sequence reads: CASSPGQYTGELFF. In nucleotides, the CDR3 is TGCGCCAGCAGCCCCGGACAGTACACCGGGGAGCTGTTTTTT.

V gene TRBV29-1 combines with J gene TRBJ2-4, with D possibly matching TRBD2 (6 bases). V was trimmed by 2 bases and J by 7 bases, leaving 21 bases between them. From germline, CDR1 is SQVTM and CDR2 ANQGSEA. This CDR3 contains 16 residues. CDR3 protein: CSVELGVGTHGNIQYF. The CDR3 region has the DNA TGCAGCGTTGAACTCGGAGTCGGGACTCACGGGAACATTCAGTACTTC.

J is TRBJ2-3 and V is TRBV7-9, with 8 bases matching TRBD2. Trimming cost V 4 bases and J 5 bases; bases outside gene matches: 14. Germline lookup yields CDR1 SEHNR and CDR2 FQNEAQ (reference sequence). CDR3 length: 17 amino acids. The DNA for the CDR3 is TGTGCCAGCAGCTCTACTTCGGGACTCCGGGAGGGAGATACGCAGTATTTT. Amino acid sequence: CASSSTSGLREGDTQYF.

The gene calls are TRBV19 and TRBJ1-1; perhaps TRBD1 as D (6 bases). Trimming left V 8 bases short and J 4 bases short, with 17 bases between. Germline V gives CDR1 LNHDA, CDR2 SQIVND (reference sequence). CDR3 size: 14 residues. The CDR3: CASVRGTWGTEAFF. In DNA, the CDR3 is TGTGCCAGTGTGAGGGGGACCTGGGGCACTGAAGCTTTCTTT.

The J gene is TRBJ2-3, the V gene TRBV5-1; D is unresolved. Germline V lookup: CDR1 SGHRS, CDR2 YFSETQ. V shed 0 bases and J shed 0 bases, with 8 bases lying between them. The CDR3 contains 15 residues. The CDR3 loop reads CASSLGPTSTDTQYF. As DNA, the CDR3 is TGCGCCAGCAGCTTGGGCCCGACTAGCACAGATACGCAGTATTTT.

In DNA, the CDR3 is TGTGCCAGCAGTCCACTCGGACTAGCGGGGAAAAAGTTCTTC. Amino acids: CASSPLGLAGKKFF. This rearrangement joins TRBV7-3 to TRBJ2-1, with 12 bases that match TRBD2. J lost 14 bases, V lost 6 bases, and 11 bases had no gene match. The CDR3 sequence is 14 residues long. Per germline, CDR1 SGHTA and CDR2 FQGTGA.

The chain recombines TRBV7-2 with TRBJ1-5, with 12 bases fitting TRBD1. Germline assignment: CDR1 SGHTA and CDR2 FQGNSA. Trimming removed 1 base from V and 6 bases from J; junction bases left unmatched: 7. There are 17 residues in the CDR3. This CDR3 is CASSLELGDRGLQPQHF. The CDR3 DNA sequence: TGTGCCAGCAGCTTAGAGCTCGGGGACAGGGGGCTTCAGCCCCAGCATTTT.

The chain employs TRBV19 and TRBJ2-2; possible D gene TRBD2, 6 bases. V was cut by 1 base and J by 5 bases, with 11 bases left in between. Germline CDR1 is LNHDA and CDR2 is SQIVND (reference sequence). The length of the CDR3 is 15 residues. The CDR3 protein is CASSIGRRETGELFF. The CDR3 DNA is TGTGCCAGTAGTATAGGACGGAGGGAAACCGGGGAGCTGTTTTTT.

The CDR3 reads CSVQVLSTDTQYF. CDR3 DNA sequence: TGCAGCGTACAGGTACTCAGCACAGATACGCAGTATTTT. The gene calls are TRBV29-1 and TRBJ2-3; D perhaps matches TRBD1 (5 bases). The CDR3 covers 13 residues. With 6 bases removed from V and 0 bases from J, the gap between germline ends came to 10 bases. In germline, CDR1 is SQVTM, CDR2 ANQGSEA.

J is TRBJ2-1 and V is TRBV7-9, with 9 bases that match TRBD2. V shed 2 bases, J shed 6 bases, and the junction held 5 bases outside the gene matches. The CDR3 contains 15 residues. Germline V lookup: CDR1 SEHNR, CDR2 FQNEAQ (reference sequence). The CDR3 region has the DNA TGTGCCAGCAGCTTAACGGCGGGAGGGGTCAATGAGCAGTTCTTC. It is translated as CASSLTAGGVNEQFF.

This chain connects TRBV5-8 to TRBJ2-1, with D perhaps assigned TRBD1 or TRBD2 (6 bases each). The CDR3 totals 15 residues. Trimming cost V 4 bases and J 5 bases, with 16 bases left between them. Germline values: CDR1 SGHTS, CDR2 YDEGEE. In nucleotides, the CDR3 is TGTGCCAGCAGCCAATCCCTTAGGGGGGACAATGAGCAGTTCTTC. Residues: CASSQSLRGDNEQFF.

This chain's CDR3 is CASSYSRTGIGEQFF. The CDR3 DNA sequence: TGTGCCAGCAGTTACTCGAGGACAGGTATCGGTGAGCAGTTCTTC. V is TRBV6-5 and J is TRBJ2-1, with TRBD1 matching over 7 bases. This CDR3 is 15 amino acids long. V lost 0 bases to trimming and J lost 9 bases; unmatched junction nucleotides: 8. CDR1 and CDR2 from the germline V gene are MNHEY and SVGAGI.

J is TRBJ2-3 and V is TRBV7-6; TRBD2 might be the D (6 bases). The CDR3 has 17 residues. The germline CDR1 and CDR2 sequences are SGHVS and FNYEAQ. The V and J ends lost 5 bases and 1 base respectively, with 19 bases between them. CDR3 amino acids: CASSQILLAGGTDTQYF. The CDR3 DNA follows: TGTGCCAGCAGCCAAATCTTACTAGCCGGGGGCACAGATACGCAGTATTTT.